Included here is one T cell receptor (beta chain) sequence, with context. There are 14 residues in the CDR3. V dropped 5 bases and J dropped 7; count of bases not matched to a gene: 5. Germline-derived CDR1 and CDR2 are LNHDA and SQIVND (reference sequence). The Seattle site enrolled patients during active infection and followed them longitudinally. Original processing notes: Reference gene primer amplification gave estimated nucleated cell counts. Sequencing used immunoSEQ multiplex PCR; TCRdb keeps in-frame clones, though not all of them. V and J calls and clone size follow that table, whereas D and trimming were derived from the DNA. The sample holds tens of thousands of clones, about 86% seen once. The data are from a study of blood T cell repertoires in COVID-19. Study-level background: Spain, Italy and the United States supplied samples that represented acute and convalescent COVID-19. Sources were T cells, B-cell-depleted T cells, or PBMCs; the material itself was cDNA or gDNA.

The rearrangement joins TRBV19 to TRBJ1-6, with 7 bases fitting TRBD1. The clonotype originates from a man in his forties or fifties with COVID-19, enrolled during active disease. The source material was peripheral blood. This CDR3 reads CASSLDRPNSPLHF. CDR3 coding DNA: TGTGCCAGTAGTTTGGACAGGCCAAATTCACCCCTCCACTTT.